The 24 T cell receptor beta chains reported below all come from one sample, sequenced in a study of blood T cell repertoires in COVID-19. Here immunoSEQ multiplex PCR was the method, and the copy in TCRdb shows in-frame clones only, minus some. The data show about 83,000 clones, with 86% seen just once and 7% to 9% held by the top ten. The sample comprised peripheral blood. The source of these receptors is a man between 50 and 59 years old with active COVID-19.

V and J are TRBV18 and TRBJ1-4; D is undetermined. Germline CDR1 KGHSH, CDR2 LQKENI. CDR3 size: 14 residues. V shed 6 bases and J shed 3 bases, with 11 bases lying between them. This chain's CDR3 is CASSPGVSNEKLFF. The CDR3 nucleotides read TGTGCCAGCTCGCCCGGGGTGTCTAATGAAAAACTGTTTTTT.

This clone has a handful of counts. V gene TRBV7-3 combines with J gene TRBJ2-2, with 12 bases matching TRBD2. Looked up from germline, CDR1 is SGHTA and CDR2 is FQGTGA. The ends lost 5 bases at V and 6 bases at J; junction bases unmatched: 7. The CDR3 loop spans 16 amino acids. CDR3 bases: TGTGCCAGCAGCCCAGGACTAGCGGGAAGGCCCGGGGAGCTGTTTTTT. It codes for CASSPGLAGRPGELFF.

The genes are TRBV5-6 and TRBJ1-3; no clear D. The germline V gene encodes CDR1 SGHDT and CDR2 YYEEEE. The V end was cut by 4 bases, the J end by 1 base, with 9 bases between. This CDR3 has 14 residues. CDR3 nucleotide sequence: TGTGCCAGCAGCAGCGTGGAGTCTGGAAACACCATATATTTT. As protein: CASSSVESGNTIYF.

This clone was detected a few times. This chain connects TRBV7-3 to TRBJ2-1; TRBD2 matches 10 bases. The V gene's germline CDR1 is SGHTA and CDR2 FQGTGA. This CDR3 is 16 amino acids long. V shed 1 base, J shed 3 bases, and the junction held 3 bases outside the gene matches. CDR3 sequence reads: CASSLMASGGYNEQFF. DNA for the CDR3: TGTGCCAGCAGCTTAATGGCTAGCGGGGGCTACAATGAGCAGTTCTTC. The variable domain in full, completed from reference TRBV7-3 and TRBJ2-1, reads GAGVSQTPSNKVTEKGKYVELRCDPISGHTALYWYRQSLGQGPEFLIYFQGTGAADDSGLPNDRFFAVRPEGSVSTLKIQRTERGDSAVYLCASSLMASGGYNEQFFGPGTRLTVL.

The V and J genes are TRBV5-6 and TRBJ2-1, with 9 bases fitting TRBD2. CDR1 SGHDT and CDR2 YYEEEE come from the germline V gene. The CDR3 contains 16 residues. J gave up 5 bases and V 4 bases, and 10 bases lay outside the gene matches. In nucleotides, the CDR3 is TGTGCCAGCAGCCGGGGGACTAGCAGGGACCACAATGAGCAGTTCTTC. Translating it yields CASSRGTSRDHNEQFF.

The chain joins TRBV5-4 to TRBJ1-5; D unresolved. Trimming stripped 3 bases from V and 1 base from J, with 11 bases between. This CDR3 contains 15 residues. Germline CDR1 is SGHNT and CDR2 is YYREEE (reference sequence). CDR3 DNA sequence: TGTGCCAGCAGCTCCGGACTAGGGAGCAATCAGCCCCAGCATTTT. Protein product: CASSSGLGSNQPQHF.

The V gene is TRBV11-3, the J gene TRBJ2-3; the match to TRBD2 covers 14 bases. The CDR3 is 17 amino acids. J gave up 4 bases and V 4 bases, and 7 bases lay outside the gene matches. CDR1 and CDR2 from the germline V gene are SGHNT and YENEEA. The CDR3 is CASSSRLAGGRADTQYF. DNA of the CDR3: TGTGCCAGCAGCTCCCGACTAGCGGGAGGGCGTGCAGATACGCAGTATTTT.

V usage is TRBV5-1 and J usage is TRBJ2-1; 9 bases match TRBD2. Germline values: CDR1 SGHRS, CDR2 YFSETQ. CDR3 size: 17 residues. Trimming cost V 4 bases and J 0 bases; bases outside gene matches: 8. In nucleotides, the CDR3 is TGCGCCAGCAGCCGCGGTCTTAGCGGGAGCTCCTACAATGAGCAGTTCTTC. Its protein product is CASSRGLSGSSYNEQFF.

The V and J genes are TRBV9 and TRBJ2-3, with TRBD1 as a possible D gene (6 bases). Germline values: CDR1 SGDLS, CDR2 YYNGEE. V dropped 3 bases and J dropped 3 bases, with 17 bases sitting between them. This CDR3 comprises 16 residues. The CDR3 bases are TGTGCCAGCAGCGGGGGTACAGGGCGAGGGACAGATACGCAGTATTTT. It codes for CASSGGTGRGTDTQYF.

CDR3 DNA sequence: TGTGCCACCAGCACTTACAGGGGGGAGACCCAGTACTTC. It specifies CATSTYRGETQYF. This rearrangement joins TRBV15 to TRBJ2-5; 8 positions agree with TRBD1. Germline V gives CDR1 LNHNV, CDR2 YYDKDF (reference sequence). Trimming removed 4 bases from V and 5 bases from J; junction bases left unmatched: 3. This CDR3 region has 13 residues.

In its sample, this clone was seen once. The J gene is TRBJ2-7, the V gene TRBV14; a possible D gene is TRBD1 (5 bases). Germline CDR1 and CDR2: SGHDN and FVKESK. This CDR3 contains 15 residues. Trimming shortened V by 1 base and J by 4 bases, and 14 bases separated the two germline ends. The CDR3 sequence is CASSQVLTERYEQYF. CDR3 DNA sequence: TGTGCCAGCAGCCAAGTATTGACAGAAAGATACGAGCAGTACTTC.

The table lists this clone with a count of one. CDR3 coding DNA: TGTGCCAGCAGCCAACAGGGACAGGGGGCGGATACGCAGTATTTT. Protein product: CASSQQGQGADTQYF. The V and J genes are TRBV5-5 and TRBJ2-3; TRBD1 matches at 12 bases. The CDR3 is 15 amino acids. V lost 4 bases to trimming and J lost 6 bases; unmatched junction nucleotides: 6. The V gene's germline CDR1 is SGHKS and CDR2 YYEKEE (reference sequence).

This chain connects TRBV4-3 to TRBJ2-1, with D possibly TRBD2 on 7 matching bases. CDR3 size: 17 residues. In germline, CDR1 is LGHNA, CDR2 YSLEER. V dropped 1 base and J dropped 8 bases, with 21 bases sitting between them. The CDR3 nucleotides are TGCGCCAGCAGCCAAGTGAAAGGGGGGGGCCTTTGGCATGAGCAGTTCTTC. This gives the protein CASSQVKGGGLWHEQFF.

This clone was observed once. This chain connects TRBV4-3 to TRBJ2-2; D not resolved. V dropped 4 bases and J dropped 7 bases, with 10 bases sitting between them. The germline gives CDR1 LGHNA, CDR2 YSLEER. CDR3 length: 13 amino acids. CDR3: CASSRGLGGELFF. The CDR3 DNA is TGCGCCAGCAGCCGAGGATTGGGCGGGGAGCTGTTTTTT.

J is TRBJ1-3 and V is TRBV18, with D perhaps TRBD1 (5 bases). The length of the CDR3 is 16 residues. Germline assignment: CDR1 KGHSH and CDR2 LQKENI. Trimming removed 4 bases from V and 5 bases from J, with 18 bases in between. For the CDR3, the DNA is TGTGCCAGCTCACGAGAACCGACAGTCCCCCGAAACACCATATATTTT. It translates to CASSREPTVPRNTIYF.

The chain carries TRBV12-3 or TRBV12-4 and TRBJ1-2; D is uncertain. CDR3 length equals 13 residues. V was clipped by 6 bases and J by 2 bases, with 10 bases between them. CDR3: CASRNTQNYGYTF. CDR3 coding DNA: TGTGCCAGCAGGAATACACAGAACTATGGCTACACCTTC.

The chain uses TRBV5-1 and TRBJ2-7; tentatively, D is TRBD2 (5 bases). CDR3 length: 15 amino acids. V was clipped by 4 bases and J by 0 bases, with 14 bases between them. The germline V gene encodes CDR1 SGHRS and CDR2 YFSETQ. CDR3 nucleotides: TGCGCCAGCAGCGTGGAGCGGAAGAGCTCCTACGAGCAGTACTTC. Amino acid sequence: CASSVERKSSYEQYF.

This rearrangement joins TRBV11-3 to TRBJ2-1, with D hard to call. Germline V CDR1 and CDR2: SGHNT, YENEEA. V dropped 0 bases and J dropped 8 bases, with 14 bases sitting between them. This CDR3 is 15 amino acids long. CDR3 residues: CASSLDLSMGDEQFF. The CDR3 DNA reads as TGTGCCAGCAGCTTAGACCTCTCTATGGGCGATGAGCAGTTCTTC. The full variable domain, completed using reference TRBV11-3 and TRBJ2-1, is EAGVVQSPRYKIIEKKQPVAFWCNPISGHNTLYWYLQNLGQGPELLIRYENEEAVDDSQLPKDRFSAERLKGVDSTLKIQPAELGDSAVYLCASSLDLSMGDEQFFGPGTRLTVL.

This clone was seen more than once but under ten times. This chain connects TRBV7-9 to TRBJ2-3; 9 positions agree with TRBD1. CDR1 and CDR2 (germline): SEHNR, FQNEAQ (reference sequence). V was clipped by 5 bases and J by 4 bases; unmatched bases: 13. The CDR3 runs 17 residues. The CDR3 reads CASSQMTGQGVADTQYF. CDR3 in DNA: TGTGCCAGCAGCCAGATGACGGGACAGGGTGTGGCAGATACGCAGTATTTT.

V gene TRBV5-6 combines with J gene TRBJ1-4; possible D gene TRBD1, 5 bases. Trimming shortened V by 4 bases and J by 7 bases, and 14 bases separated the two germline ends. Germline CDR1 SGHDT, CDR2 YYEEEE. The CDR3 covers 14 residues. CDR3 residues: CASSRDRRGEKLFF. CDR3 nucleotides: TGTGCCAGCAGCCGTGACAGAAGGGGTGAAAAACTGTTTTTT.

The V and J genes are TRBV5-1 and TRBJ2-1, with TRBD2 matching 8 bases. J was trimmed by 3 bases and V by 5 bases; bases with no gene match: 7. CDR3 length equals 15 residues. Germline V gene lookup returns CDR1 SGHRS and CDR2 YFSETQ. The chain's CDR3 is CASRLVAGGYNEQFF. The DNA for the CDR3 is TGCGCCAGCAGATTAGTGGCGGGAGGCTACAATGAGCAGTTCTTC. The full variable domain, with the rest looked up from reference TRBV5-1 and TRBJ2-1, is KAGVTQTPRYLIKTRGQQVTLSCSPISGHRSVSWYQQTPGQGLQFLFEYFSETQRNKGNFPGRFSGRQFSNSRSEMNVSTLELGDSALYLCASRLVAGGYNEQFFGPGTRLTVL.

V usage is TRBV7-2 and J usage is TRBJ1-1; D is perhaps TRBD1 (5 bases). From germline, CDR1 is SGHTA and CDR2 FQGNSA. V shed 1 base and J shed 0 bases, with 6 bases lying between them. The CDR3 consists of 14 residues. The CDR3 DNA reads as TGTGCCAGCAGCTTAGGACAGTTGAACACTGAAGCTTTCTTT. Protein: CASSLGQLNTEAFF. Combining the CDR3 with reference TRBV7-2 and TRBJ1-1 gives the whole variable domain GAGVSQSPSNKVTEKGKDVELRCDPISGHTALYWYRQSLGQGLEFLIYFQGNSAPDKSGLPSDRFSAERTGGSVSTLTIQRTQQEDSAVYLCASSLGQLNTEAFFGQGTRLTVV.

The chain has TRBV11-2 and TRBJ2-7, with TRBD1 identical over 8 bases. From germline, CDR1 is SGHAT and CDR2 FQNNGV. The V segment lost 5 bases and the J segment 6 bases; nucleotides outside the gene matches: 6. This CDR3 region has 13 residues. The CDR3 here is CASSPDRGPEQYF. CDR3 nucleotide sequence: TGTGCCAGCAGCCCAGACAGGGGTCCCGAGCAGTACTTC.

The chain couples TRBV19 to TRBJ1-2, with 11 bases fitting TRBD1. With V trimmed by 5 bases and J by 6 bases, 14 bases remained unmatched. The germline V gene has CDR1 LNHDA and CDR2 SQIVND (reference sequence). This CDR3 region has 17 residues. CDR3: CASSPGTGGNFWNGYTF. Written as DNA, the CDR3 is TGTGCCAGTAGTCCGGGGACAGGGGGTAATTTCTGGAATGGCTACACCTTC. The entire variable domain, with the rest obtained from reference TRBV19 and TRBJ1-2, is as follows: DGGITQSPKYLFRKEGQNVTLSCEQNLNHDAMYWYRQDPGQGLRLIYYSQIVNDFQKGDIAEGYSVSREKKESFPLTVTSAQKNPTAFYLCASSPGTGGNFWNGYTFGSGTRLTVV.